This T cell receptor beta chain originates from a study of T-cell memory formation after mild COVID-19. J lost 12 bases, V lost 3 bases, and 9 bases had no gene match. This CDR3 spans 13 amino acids. Germline-derived CDR1 and CDR2 are SGHRS and YFSETQ. Via MiXCR, TCRdb re-called the 5' RACE reads, giving one row per CDR3 protein. The table records 470,000 or so distinct CDR3 sequences, about 20% of them present only once. This receptor was taken from an adult woman who had mild COVID-19 (a few samples of this study predate the infection). Cell type and time point are not known. The chain is built from TRBV5-1 and TRBJ2-4, with TRBD1 matching over 7 bases. Source material: PBMCs or a T cell subset sorted from them (not recorded which). CDR3 protein: CASSWGQSGDQYF. The DNA of the CDR3 is TGCGCCAGCAGCTGGGGACAGTCGGGTGATCAGTACTTC.